The clone carrying this T cell receptor (beta chain) occurred a few times. Its target is unknown. The germline V and J ends were trimmed by 5 bases and 5 bases, with 11 bases remaining between them. Germline CDR1 and CDR2: SGHTA and FQGTGA. The CDR3 consists of 13 residues. Donors were ostensibly healthy at sampling, although undocumented immune exposures were probable. This sample stems from a study of cytomegalovirus exposure and HLA in healthy donors. Broader study findings: Later analysis associated a missense DCLRE1C variant with TCR beta V- and J-gene trimming. Most TCR sequences proved rare, with some public TCRs found in many donors.

Use of 60 Vbeta and 13 Jbeta primers characterized the PCR. Sequenced by immunoSEQ multiplex PCR; TCRdb stores in-frame clones only, minus some. The sample yields 150,000 to 200,000 clones, approximately 59% seen once. Sample: PBMCs. This receptor was identified in a man aged 35 to 55 in good health and CMV-seronegative. The chain uses TRBV7-3 and TRBJ2-3, with D unresolved. CDR3 sequence reads: CASSRSMRDTQYF. CDR3 bases: TGTGCCAGCAGCAGATCCATGAGAGATACGCAGTATTTT.